This TCR beta chain originates from a study of blood T cell repertoires in COVID-19. As for the study in general: The analysed material was cDNA or gDNA that came from T cells, B-cell-depleted T cells, or PBMCs.

Trimming removed 2 bases from V and 4 bases from J, with 9 bases in between. The CDR3 covers 14 residues. The germline CDR1 and CDR2 sequences are SGHTA and FQGTGA. Libraries were prepared by immunoSEQ multiplex PCR; TCRdb keeps only in-frame clonotypes and omits some of them. The repertoire holds fewer than 150,000 clones, with less than 85% as singletons. The origin of this receptor is a man aged 45 to 65 with acute or convalescent COVID-19. The rearrangement links TRBV7-3 to TRBJ2-1; a weak D match, TRBD1 (6 bases). Sequencing input: peripheral blood. The CDR3 here is CASSLQGGYNEQFF. For the CDR3, the DNA is TGTGCCAGCAGCTTACAAGGGGGTTACAATGAGCAGTTCTTC.